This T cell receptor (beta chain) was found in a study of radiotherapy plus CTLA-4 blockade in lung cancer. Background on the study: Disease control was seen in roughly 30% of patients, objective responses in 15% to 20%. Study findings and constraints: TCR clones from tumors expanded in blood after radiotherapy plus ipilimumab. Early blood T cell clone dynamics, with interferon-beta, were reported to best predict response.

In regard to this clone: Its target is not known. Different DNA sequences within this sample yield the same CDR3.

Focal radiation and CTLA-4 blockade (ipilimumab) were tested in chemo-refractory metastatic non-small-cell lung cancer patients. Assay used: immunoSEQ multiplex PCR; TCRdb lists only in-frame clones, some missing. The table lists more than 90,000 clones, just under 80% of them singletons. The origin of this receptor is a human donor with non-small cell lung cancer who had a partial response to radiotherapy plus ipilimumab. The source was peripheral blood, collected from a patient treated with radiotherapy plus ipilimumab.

In DNA, the CDR3 is TGTGCCAGCAGGCAACAGGGGGGGGAGCAGTTCTTC. Amino acids: CASRQQGGEQFF. V is TRBV2 and J is TRBJ2-1, with D perhaps TRBD1 (8 bases). CDR1 and CDR2 from the germline V gene are SNHLY and FYNNEI. The CDR3 runs 12 residues. V gave up 6 bases and J gave up 10 bases, with 13 bases separating them.